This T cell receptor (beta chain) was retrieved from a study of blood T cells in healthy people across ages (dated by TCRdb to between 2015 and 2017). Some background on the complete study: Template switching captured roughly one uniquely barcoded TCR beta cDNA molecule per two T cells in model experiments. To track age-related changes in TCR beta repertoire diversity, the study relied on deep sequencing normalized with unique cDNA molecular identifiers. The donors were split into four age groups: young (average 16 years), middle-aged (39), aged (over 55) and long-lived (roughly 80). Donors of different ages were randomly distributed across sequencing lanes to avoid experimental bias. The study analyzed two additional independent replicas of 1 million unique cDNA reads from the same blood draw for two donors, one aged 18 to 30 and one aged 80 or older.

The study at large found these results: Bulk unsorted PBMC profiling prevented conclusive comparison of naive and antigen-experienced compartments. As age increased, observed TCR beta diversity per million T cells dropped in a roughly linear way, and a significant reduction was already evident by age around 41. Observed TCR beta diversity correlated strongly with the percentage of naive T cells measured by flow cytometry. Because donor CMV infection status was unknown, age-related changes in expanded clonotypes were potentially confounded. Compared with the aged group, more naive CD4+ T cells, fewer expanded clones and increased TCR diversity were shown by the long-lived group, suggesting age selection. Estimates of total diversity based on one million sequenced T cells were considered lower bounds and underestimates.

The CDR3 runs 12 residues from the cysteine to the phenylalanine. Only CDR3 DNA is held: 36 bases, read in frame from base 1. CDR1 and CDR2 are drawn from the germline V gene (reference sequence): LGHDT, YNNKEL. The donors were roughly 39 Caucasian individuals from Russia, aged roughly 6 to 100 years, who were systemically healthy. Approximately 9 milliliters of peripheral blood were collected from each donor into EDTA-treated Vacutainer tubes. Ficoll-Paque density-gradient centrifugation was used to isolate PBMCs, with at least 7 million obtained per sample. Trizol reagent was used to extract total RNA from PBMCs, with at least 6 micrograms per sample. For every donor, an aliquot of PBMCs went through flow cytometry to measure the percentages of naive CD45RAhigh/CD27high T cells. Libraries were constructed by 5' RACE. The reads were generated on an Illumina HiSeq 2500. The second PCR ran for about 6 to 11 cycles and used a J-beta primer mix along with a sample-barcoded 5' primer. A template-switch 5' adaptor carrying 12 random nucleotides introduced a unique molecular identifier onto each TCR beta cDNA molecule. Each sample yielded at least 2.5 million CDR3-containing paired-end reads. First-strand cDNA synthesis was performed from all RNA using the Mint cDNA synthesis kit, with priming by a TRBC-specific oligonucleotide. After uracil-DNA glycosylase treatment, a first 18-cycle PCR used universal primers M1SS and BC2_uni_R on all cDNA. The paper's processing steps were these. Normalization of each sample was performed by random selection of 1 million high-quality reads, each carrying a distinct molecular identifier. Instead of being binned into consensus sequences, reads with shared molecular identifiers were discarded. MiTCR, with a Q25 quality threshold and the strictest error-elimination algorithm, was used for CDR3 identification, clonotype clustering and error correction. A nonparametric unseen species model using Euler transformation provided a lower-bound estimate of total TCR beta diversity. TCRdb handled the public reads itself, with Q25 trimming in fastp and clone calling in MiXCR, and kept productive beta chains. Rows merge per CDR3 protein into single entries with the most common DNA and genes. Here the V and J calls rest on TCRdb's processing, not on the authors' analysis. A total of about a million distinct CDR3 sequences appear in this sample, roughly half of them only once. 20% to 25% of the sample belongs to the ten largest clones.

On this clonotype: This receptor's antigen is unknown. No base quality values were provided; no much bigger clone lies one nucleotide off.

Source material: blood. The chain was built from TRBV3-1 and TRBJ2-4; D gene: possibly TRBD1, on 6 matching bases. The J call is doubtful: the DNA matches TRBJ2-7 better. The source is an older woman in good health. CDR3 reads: CASQGSRYEQYF. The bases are TGTGCCAGTCAGGGGTCTAGATACGAGCAGTACTTC.